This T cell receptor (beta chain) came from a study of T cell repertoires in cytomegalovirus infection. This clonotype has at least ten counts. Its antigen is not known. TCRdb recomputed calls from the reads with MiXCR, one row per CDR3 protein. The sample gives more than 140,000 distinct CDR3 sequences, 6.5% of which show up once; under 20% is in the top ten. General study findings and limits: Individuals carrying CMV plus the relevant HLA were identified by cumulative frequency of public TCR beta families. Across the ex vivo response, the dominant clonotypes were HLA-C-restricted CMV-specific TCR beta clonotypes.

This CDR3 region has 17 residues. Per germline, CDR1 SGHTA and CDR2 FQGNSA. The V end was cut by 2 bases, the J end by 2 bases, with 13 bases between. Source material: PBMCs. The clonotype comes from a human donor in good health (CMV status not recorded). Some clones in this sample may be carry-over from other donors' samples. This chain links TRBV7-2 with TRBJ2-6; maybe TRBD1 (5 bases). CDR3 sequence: CASSLFQGRTGANVLTF. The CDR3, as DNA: TGTGCCAGCAGCTTATTCCAGGGTAGAACTGGGGCCAACGTCCTGACTTTC.